The entry below gives a single T cell receptor (beta chain) sequence along with its context. No cognate antigen has been identified for it. This may stem from a read error, because a much larger clone lies one nucleotide away. Donors were around 37 systemically healthy Caucasian individuals from Russia aged roughly 6 to 90 years. Around 10 milliliters of peripheral blood were drawn from each donor into EDTA-treated Vacutainer tubes. Ficoll-Paque density-gradient centrifugation was used to isolate PBMCs, with at least 6.5 million obtained per sample. Trizol reagent was used to extract total RNA from the PBMCs, yielding at least 5.5 micrograms per sample. Naive CD45RAhigh/CD27high T cell percentages were measured by flow cytometry on a PBMC aliquot from every donor. Libraries were constructed by 5' RACE. Sequencing used an Illumina HiSeq 2500. A second PCR of about 6 to 11 cycles was run with a J-beta primer mix and a sample-barcoded 5' primer. A template-switch 5' adaptor carrying 12 random nucleotides introduced a unique molecular identifier onto each TCR beta cDNA molecule. Each sample yielded at least 2.5 million CDR3-containing paired-end reads. All of the RNA was converted into first-strand cDNA using the Mint cDNA synthesis kit, with a TRBC-specific oligonucleotide serving as the primer. After uracil-DNA glycosylase treatment, a first 18-cycle PCR used universal primers M1SS and BC2_uni_R on all cDNA. The paper's processing steps were these. For normalization, 1 million high-quality reads, each with a distinct molecular identifier, were randomly selected from each sample. Reads with shared molecular identifiers were discarded instead of being binned into consensus sequences. MiTCR, with a Q25 quality threshold and the strictest error-elimination algorithm, was used for CDR3 identification, clonotype clustering and error correction. A nonparametric unseen species model with Euler transformation was used to estimate lower-bound total TCR beta diversity. The public reads were reprocessed in TCRdb via fastp at Q25 and MiXCR, keeping in-frame beta chains. CDR3 protein sequences are deduplicated, and each keeps its most common genes and DNA. TCRdb, rather than the study authors, made the V and J calls. The sample data list approximately 1,100,000 distinct CDR3 sequences, and 40% to 55% of these were observed just once. Of the sample, approximately 17% is held by the ten largest clones.

This sample is part of a study of blood T cells in healthy people across ages (dated by TCRdb to the mid-2010s). Regarding the research as a whole: In model experiments, template switching captured roughly one uniquely barcoded TCR beta cDNA molecule for every two T cells. To track age-related changes in TCR beta repertoire diversity, the study relied on deep sequencing normalized with unique cDNA molecular identifiers. Donors were grouped into four age groups: young (average roughly 15 years), middle-aged (39), aged (62) and long-lived (less than 85). To avoid experimental bias, donors of different ages were distributed randomly across sequencing lanes. Two additional independent replicas of 1 million unique cDNA reads from the same blood draw were analyzed for two donors (one aged 18 to 29 and one aged 80 or older). What the authors observed across the whole study: Because donor CMV infection status was unknown, age-related changes in expanded clonotypes were potentially confounded. Total diversity estimates from one million sequenced T cells were considered lower bounds and underestimates. As age increased, observed TCR beta diversity per million T cells dropped in a roughly linear way, and a significant reduction was already evident by age roughly 40. Observed TCR beta diversity correlated strongly with the percentage of naive T cells measured by flow cytometry. The long-lived group showed more naive CD4+ T cells, fewer expanded clones and increased TCR diversity than the aged group, suggesting age selection. Since profiling was done on bulk unsorted PBMCs, naive and antigen-experienced compartments could not be conclusively compared.

CDR1 is given as SQVTM and CDR2 as ANQGSEA, both from the germline V gene. Including cysteine and phenylalanine, the CDR3 has 10 amino acids. Solely the CDR3 DNA is kept, with 30 bases framed from the first base. Source material: blood. This receptor was taken from a woman aged 55-69 years in good health. Recombination joined TRBV29-1 with TRBJ2-5, with the D gene call left open. The end of the DNA fits TRBJ2-1 better, so the J call may be wrong. The DNA sequence is as follows: TGCAGCGCCGCCGGAGAGACCCAGTTCTTC. Translated, it gives CSAAGETQFF.